This T cell receptor (beta chain) was documented in a study of T-cell reconstitution after alpha-beta-depleted transplantation in children. Unique molecular identifiers were used in preparing the TCRbeta library. In TCRdb, the PCR reads were re-called with MiXCR into one record per CDR3 protein. The table shows roughly 200,000 distinct CDR3 sequences, with roughly 14% occurring only once. The CDR3 is made up of 15 amino acids. V lost 5 bases and J 4 bases, leaving 17 bases between the germline ends. The germline CDR1 and CDR2 sequences are SGHNT and YYREEE (reference sequence). In this sample, this clonotype turned up many times.

The chain has TRBV5-4 and TRBJ2-3, with D unclear. The starting material was PBMCs from the stem cell graft donor, obtained from the stem cell graft. The clonotype comes from a human donor who donated a stem cell graft to a child with acute lymphoblastic leukemia. The DNA of the CDR3 is TGTGCCAGCAGACACCAAACTTCGTCCTCAGATACGCAGTATTTT. Encoded protein: CASRHQTSSSDTQYF. Complete variable domain (other parts from reference TRBV5-4 and TRBJ2-3): ETGVTQSPTHLIKTRGQQVTLRCSSQSGHNTVSWYQQALGQGPQFIFQYYREEENGRGNFPPRFSGLQFPNYSSELNVNALELDDSALYLCASRHQTSSSDTQYFGPGTRLTVL.